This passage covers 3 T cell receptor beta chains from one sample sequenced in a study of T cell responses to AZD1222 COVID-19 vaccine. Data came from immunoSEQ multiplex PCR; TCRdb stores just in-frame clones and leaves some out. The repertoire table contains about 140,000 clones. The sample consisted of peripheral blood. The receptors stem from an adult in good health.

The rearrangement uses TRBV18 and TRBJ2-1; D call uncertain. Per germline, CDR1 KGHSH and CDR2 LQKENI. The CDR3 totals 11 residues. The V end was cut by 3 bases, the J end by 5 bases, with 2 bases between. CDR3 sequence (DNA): TGTGCCAGCTCACCTAACAATGAGCAGTTCTTC. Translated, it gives CASSPNNEQFF.

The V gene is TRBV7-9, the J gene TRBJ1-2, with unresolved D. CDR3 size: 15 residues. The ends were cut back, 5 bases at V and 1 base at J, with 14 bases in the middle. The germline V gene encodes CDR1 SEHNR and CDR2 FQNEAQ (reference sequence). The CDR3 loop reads CASSPDVVVNYGYTF. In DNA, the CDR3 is TGTGCCAGCAGCCCCGATGTGGTGGTTAACTATGGCTACACCTTC.

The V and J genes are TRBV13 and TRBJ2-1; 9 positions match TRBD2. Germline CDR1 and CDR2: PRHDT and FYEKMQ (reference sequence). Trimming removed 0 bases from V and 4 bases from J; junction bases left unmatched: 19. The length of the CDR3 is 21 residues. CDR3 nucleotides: TGTGCCAGCAGCTTAGGGAGGCTTCGTAGCGGGGGCCTTCAAGATTACAATGAGCAGTTCTTC. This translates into CASSLGRLRSGGLQDYNEQFF. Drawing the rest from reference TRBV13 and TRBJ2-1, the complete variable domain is AAGVIQSPRHLIKEKRETATLKCYPIPRHDTVYWYQQGPGQDPQFLISFYEKMQSDKGSIPDRFSAQQFSDYHSELNMSSLELGDSALYFCASSLGRLRSGGLQDYNEQFFGPGTRLTVL.